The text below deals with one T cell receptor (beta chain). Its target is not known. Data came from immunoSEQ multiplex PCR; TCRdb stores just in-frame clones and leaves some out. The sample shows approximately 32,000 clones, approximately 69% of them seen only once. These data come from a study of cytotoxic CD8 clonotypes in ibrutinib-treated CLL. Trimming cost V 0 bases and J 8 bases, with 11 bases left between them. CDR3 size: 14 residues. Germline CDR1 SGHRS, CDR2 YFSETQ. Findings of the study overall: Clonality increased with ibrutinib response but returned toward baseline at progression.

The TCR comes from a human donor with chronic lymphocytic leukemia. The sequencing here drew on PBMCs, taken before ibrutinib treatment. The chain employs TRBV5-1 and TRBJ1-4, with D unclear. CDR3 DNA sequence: TGCGCCAGCAGCTTGGCGGGGATTGGGGAAAAACTGTTTTTT. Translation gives CASSLAGIGEKLFF.